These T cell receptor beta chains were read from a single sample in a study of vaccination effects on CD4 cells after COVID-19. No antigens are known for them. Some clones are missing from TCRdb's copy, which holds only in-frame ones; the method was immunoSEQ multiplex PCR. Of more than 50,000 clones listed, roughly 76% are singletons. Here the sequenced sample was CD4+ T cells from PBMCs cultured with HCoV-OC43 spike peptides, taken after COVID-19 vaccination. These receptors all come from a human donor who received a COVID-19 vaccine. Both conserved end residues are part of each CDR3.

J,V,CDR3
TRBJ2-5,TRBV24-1,CATSVGGTGQETQYF
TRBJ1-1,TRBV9,CASSVARDSLDTEAFF
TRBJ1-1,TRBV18,CASSLQGATEAFF
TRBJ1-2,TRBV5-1,CASSLAGGDNYGYTF
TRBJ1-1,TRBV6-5,CASSYGLPSRYTEAFF
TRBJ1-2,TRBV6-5,CASMKDRGNGYTF
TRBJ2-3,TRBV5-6,CASSLGGPGEDTQYF
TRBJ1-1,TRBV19,CASSIFVSTEAFF
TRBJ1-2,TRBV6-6,CASRRPGQGGGYTF
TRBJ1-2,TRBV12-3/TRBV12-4,CASSFYAPSGYTF
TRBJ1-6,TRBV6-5,CASAITNSPLHF
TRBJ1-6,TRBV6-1,CASSDWYGRGYNSPLHF
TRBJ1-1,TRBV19,CASSIGVNTEAFF
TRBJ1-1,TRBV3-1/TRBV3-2,CASSQSLGGTEAFF
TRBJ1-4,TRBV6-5,CASRLTTGTNEKLFF
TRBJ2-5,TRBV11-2,CASSHFKGQETQYF
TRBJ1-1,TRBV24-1,CATRGITQGDTEAFF
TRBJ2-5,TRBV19,CASSEWGVDGETQYF